Shown below are 10 T cell receptor beta chains from a single sample sequenced in a study of CXCR3-negative and CXCR3-positive naive CD8 T cells. The authors made the TRB cDNA libraries by 5' RACE using UMI labels. TCRdb re-called the 5' RACE reads and shows each CDR3 protein once, DNA omitted. The sample has 43,000 or so distinct CDR3 sequences. Input material: naive CXCR3- CD8+ T cells from blood. Subset described: CD45RO-CCR7+CD27+CD95- naive CD8+ T cells lacking CXCR3 (TNR3-). Receptor source: a human donor in good health. Some clones in this sample may be carry-over from other donors' samples.

The J gene is TRBJ2-1, the V gene TRBV20-1; TCRdb's D call, TRBD2, is unchecked because there is no DNA. Germline lookup yields CDR1 DFQATT and CDR2 SNEGSKA (reference sequence). The CDR3 loop spans 11 amino acids. CDR3 residues: CSARAADEQFF.

This chain connects TRBV2 to TRBJ2-2. This CDR3 region has 13 residues. Per the germline V gene, CDR1 is SNHLY and CDR2 is FYNNEI. CDR3 amino acids: CASSEARFGELFF.

The V gene is TRBV28, the J gene TRBJ2-1; lacking DNA, the TRBD2 call made by TCRdb goes unchecked. CDR1 is MDHEN, CDR2 SYDVKM, per germline. The CDR3 is made up of 16 amino acids. The CDR3 region is CASSRLAGAHYNEQFF.

This chain links TRBV4-3 with TRBJ2-3; lacking DNA, the TRBD2 call made by TCRdb goes unchecked. Germline V gene data show CDR1 as LGHNA and CDR2 as YSLEER. The CDR3 is made up of 16 amino acids. The CDR3 spells CASSQDWETNTDTQYF.

The chain employs TRBV7-9 and TRBJ1-1; TCRdb selects TRBD1, and the lack of DNA leaves this call unchecked. The CDR3 is 15 amino acids. The germline CDR1 and CDR2 sequences are SEHNR and FQNEAQ (reference sequence). The CDR3 is CASSTATGVNTEAFF.

The chain links TRBV28 to TRBJ2-1; without DNA, the TCRdb call of TRBD2 cannot be checked. CDR1 MDHEN and CDR2 SYDVKM come from the germline V gene. CDR3 length: 15 residues. CDR3 sequence: CASSIGTSGHNEQFF.

V is TRBV7-8 and J is TRBJ1-1. The CDR3 runs to 14 residues. Germline CDR1 SGHVS, CDR2 FQNEAQ. CDR3 residues: CASSLEVGGTEAFF.

By frequency, this clonotype registers medium-sized. The V call is TRBV29-1, the J call TRBJ2-1; absent DNA, TCRdb's TRBD2 call cannot be checked. The CDR3 is 16 amino acids. Germline assignment: CDR1 SQVTM and CDR2 ANQGSEA. This CDR3 reads CSVEERASGGAGEQFF.

This chain uses TRBV20-1 with TRBJ1-5. This CDR3 spans 14 amino acids. Germline loops: CDR1 DFQATT, CDR2 SNEGSKA (reference sequence). CDR3 sequence: CSARDEDGEWPQHF.

V gene TRBV29-1 combines with J gene TRBJ2-1; lacking DNA, the TRBD1 call made by TCRdb goes unchecked. The length of the CDR3 is 16 residues. CDR1 and CDR2 from the germline V gene are SQVTM and ANQGSEA. CDR3 sequence reads: CSVEGDRDRPFNEQFF.